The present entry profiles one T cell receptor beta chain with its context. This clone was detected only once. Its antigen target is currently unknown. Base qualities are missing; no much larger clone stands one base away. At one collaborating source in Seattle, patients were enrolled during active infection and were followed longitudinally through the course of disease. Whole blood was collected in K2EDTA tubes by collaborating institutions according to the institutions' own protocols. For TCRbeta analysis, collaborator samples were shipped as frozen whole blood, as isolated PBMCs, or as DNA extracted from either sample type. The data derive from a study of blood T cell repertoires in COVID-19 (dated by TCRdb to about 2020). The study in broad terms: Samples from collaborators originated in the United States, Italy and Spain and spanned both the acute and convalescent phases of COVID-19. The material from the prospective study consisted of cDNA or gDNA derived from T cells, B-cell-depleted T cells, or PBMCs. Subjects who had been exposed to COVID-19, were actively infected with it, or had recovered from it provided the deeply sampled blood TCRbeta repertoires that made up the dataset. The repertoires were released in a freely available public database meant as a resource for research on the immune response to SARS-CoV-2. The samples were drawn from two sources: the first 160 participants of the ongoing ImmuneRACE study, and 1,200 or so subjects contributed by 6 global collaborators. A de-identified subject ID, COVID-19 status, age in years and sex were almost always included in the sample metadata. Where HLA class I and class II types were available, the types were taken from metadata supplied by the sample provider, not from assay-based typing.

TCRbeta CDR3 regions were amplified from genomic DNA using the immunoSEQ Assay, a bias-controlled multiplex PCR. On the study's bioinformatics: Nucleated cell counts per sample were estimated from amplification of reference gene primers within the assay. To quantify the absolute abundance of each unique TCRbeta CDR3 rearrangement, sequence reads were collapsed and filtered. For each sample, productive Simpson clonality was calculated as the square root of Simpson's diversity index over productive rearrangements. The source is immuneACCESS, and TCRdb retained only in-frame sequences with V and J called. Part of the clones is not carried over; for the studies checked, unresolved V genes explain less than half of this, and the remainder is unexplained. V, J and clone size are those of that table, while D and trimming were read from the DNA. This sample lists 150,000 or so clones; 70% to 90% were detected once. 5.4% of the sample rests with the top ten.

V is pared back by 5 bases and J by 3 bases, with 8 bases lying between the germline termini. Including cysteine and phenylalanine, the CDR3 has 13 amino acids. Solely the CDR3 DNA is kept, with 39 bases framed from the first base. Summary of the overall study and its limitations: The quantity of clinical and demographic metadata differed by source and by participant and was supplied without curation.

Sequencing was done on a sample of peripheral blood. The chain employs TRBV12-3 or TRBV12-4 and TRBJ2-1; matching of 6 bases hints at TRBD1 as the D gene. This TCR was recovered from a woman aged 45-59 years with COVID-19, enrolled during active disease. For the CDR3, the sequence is CASSKDSYNEQFF. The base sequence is TGTGCCAGCAGTAAGGACAGCTACAATGAGCAGTTCTTC.